These 10 T cell receptor beta chains share one sample of origin, sequenced in a study of blood T cell repertoires in COVID-19 (dated by TCRdb to about 2020). The protocol used for the library was the immunoSEQ multiplex PCR assay. Imported from immuneACCESS, the table was reduced by TCRdb to in-frame sequences with V and J called. These copies leave out some clones; in studies compared against another copy, an unresolved V gene accounts for under half, and the cause of the remainder is not known. This sample gives about 110,000 clones in total; 55% to 75% of them show up just once. Of the sample, 1.8% falls within the top ten clones. The sequencing input was peripheral blood. These receptor sequences come from a woman aged 40 to 49 with acute or convalescent COVID-19.

This clone was counted only a few times. The CDR3 region is CASSLGRGNQPQHF. The CDR3 coding sequence is TGTGCCAGCAGCTTGGGGAGGGGCAATCAGCCCCAGCATTTT. V and J are TRBV5-6 and TRBJ1-5; D gene unclear. The CDR3 has 14 residues. Germline CDR1 reads SGHDT; CDR2 reads YYEEEE. Deletions cut 0 bases from V and 2 bases from J, with 6 bases between. The entire variable domain, with the rest obtained from reference TRBV5-6 and TRBJ1-5, is as follows: DAGVTQSPTHLIKTRGQQVTLRCSPKSGHDTVSWYQQALGQGPQFIFQYYEEEERQRGNFPDRFSGHQFPNYSSELNVNALLLGDSALYLCASSLGRGNQPQHFGDGTRLSIL.

This clone was seen many times. The genes are TRBV7-3 and TRBJ1-1, with 8 bases matching TRBD1. CDR1 and CDR2 from the germline V gene are SGHTA and FQGTGA. Trimming took 2 bases from V and 5 from J; bases not matched to a gene: 7. The CDR3 runs to 15 residues. The CDR3 DNA follows: TGTGCCAGCAGCTTAGAGACAGGGGCGAGTACTGAAGCTTTCTTT. Translated, it gives CASSLETGASTEAFF.

The chain employs TRBV10-3 and TRBJ2-2, with D tentatively TRBD1 (6 bases). Germline V lookup: CDR1 ENHRY, CDR2 SYGVKD. V shed 7 bases and J shed 7 bases, with 19 bases lying between them. The CDR3 is 15 residues long. As DNA, the CDR3 is TGTGCCATCAAACCCGGGACAATCGACAGCGGGGAGCTGTTTTTT. The encoded protein is CAIKPGTIDSGELFF.

The V gene is TRBV11-1, the J gene TRBJ1-1, with 8 bases that match TRBD1. Germline values: CDR1 SGHAT, CDR2 FQDESV (reference sequence). The CDR3 length is 15 residues. Trimming at V came to 4 bases and at J to 1 base, leaving 5 bases not matched to a gene. The CDR3 DNA reads TGTGCCAGCAGCTCTGGGACAGGAGGGAACACTGAAGCTTTCTTT. The encoded protein is CASSSGTGGNTEAFF.

This chain joins TRBV5-1 and TRBJ1-2; 7 nucleotides agree with TRBD1. This CDR3 region has 13 residues. V shed 0 bases, J shed 5 bases, and the junction held 1 base outside the gene matches. Germline CDR1 SGHRS, CDR2 YFSETQ. The CDR3 loop reads CASSLEQGYGYTF. CDR3 DNA: TGCGCCAGCAGCTTGGAACAGGGGTATGGCTACACCTTC. The complete variable domain, with remaining parts taken from reference TRBV5-1 and TRBJ1-2, reads KAGVTQTPRYLIKTRGQQVTLSCSPISGHRSVSWYQQTPGQGLQFLFEYFSETQRNKGNFPGRFSGRQFSNSRSEMNVSTLELGDSALYLCASSLEQGYGYTFGSGTRLTVV.

About this clone: This same CDR3 is encoded by further DNA sequences in the sample. The genes are TRBV19 and TRBJ2-7, with D possibly being TRBD1 (6 bases). This CDR3 has 16 amino acids. The V gene lost 8 bases and the J gene lost 5 bases, with 25 bases spanning the gap. CDR1 and CDR2 (germline): LNHDA, SQIVND (reference sequence). The CDR3 loop reads CASRPPGHLPSHEQYF. As DNA, the CDR3 is TGTGCCAGTCGCCCCCCGGGACACCTGCCATCCCACGAGCAGTACTTC.

This clone was seen repeatedly, ten times or more. The chain joins TRBV30 to TRBJ2-1, with D perhaps TRBD1 (5 bases). CDR3 length: 13 residues. The germline V gene encodes CDR1 GTSNPN and CDR2 SVGIG (reference sequence). V lost 3 bases, J lost 0 bases, and 6 bases lay in between. The chain's CDR3 is CAWRQDSYNEQFF. In DNA form, the CDR3 reads TGTGCCTGGAGACAGGACTCCTACAATGAGCAGTTCTTC.

This clone was seen once. The chain has TRBV7-9 and TRBJ1-4; D is undetermined. Germline CDR1 is SEHNR and CDR2 is FQNEAQ (reference sequence). This CDR3 has 18 amino acids. V was pared by 3 bases and J by 3 bases, with 20 bases between. The CDR3 nucleotides read TGTGCCAGCAGCTTTTTCGCGGGTGGGCCGCTACCTAATGAAAAACTGTTTTTT. Amino acid sequence: CASSFFAGGPLPNEKLFF.

This CDR3 reads CASSDQDRGAMNTGELFF. CDR3 nucleotide sequence: TGTGCCAGCAGTGACCAGGACAGGGGCGCTATGAACACCGGGGAGCTGTTTTTT. The chain employs TRBV6-2 or TRBV6-3 and TRBJ2-2, with 9 bases aligning to TRBD1. V shed 5 bases, J shed 1 base, and the junction held 11 bases outside the gene matches. This CDR3 is 18 amino acids long. Germline values: CDR1 MNHEY, CDR2 SVGEGT.

A word on this clone: One end of the junction fails to match germline, which may point to a read error. V usage is TRBV12-3 or TRBV12-4 and J usage is TRBJ1-1; the D gene is possibly TRBD1 (5 bases). This CDR3 has 12 residues. In DNA form, the CDR3 reads TGTGCCAGCAGTTTCCCTGGAAGGGACTCCCGGTTT. Its protein is CASSFPGRDSRF.